This TCR beta chain originates from a study of cytomegalovirus exposure and HLA in healthy donors. Study-wide results and limits: Listed as cytomegalovirus-associated were 164 TCR beta chains.

On this clone: Its antigen remains unidentified.

Profiled with immunoSEQ multiplex PCR; TCRdb holds only in-frame clones, not every one. The profile shows 240,000 or so clones, around 85% of them singletons. The TCR originated in a woman aged 30 to 39 in good health and CMV-seropositive. The sequencing input was PBMCs.

The CDR3 loop reads CASSAGRGRTDTQYF. The DNA for the CDR3 is TGCGCCAGCAGCGCCGGGAGGGGGCGCACAGATACGCAGTATTTT. The rearrangement links TRBV5-1 to TRBJ2-3, with D possibly being TRBD2 (8 bases). The CDR3 has 15 residues. V gave up 4 bases and J gave up 1 base, with 13 bases separating them. The germline V gene has CDR1 SGHRS and CDR2 YFSETQ.